This entry is about one T cell receptor beta chain. Its antigen is not identified. The data were obtained in a study of cytomegalovirus exposure and HLA in healthy donors. Study-wide background: An earlier analysis found under 130 million unique TCR beta sequences from roughly 170 million T cells.

This CDR3 region has 15 residues. Germline lookup yields CDR1 GTSNPN and CDR2 SVGIG (reference sequence). Germline trimming cut 5 bases from V and 1 base from J; bases unmatched to any gene: 6. Overall study results and limits: It was shown in a later analysis that HLA-associated TCR beta chains were more clonally expanded than other, equally common chains. There were some V segments, including TRBV6-2 and TRBV6-3, excluded as indistinguishable.

PCR used 60 Vbeta primers and 13 Jbeta primers. Assay used: immunoSEQ multiplex PCR; TCRdb lists only in-frame clones, some missing. The sample lists approximately 240,000 clones, roughly 80% occurring once. Specimen: PBMCs. The rearrangement links TRBV30 to TRBJ2-3; TRBD1 matches 10 bases. The receptor's source is a woman aged 40 to 50 in good health and CMV-seropositive. The CDR3 loop is CAWATGTGGTDTQYF. DNA of the CDR3: TGTGCCTGGGCTACCGGGACAGGGGGCACAGATACGCAGTATTTT.